This T cell receptor beta chain was retrieved from a study of post-analysis software for immune sequencing data. As regards this clonotype: The antigen is undetermined.

Study observations and caveats: Pronounced co-clustering by F measure was evident among identically batched samples. Patients had higher frequencies than controls of roughly five TRBV segments, including TRBV5-6, TRBV5-1 and TRBV20-1. Among multiple sclerosis patients, normalized Chao1 diversity was significantly below that of controls.

Included in the TCR beta cDNA libraries were unique molecular identifiers. TCRdb reprocessed the PCR reads with MiXCR, giving one entry per CDR3 protein. Among roughly 580,000 distinct CDR3 sequences listed, around 47% were seen once. Deletions cut 3 bases from V and 5 bases from J, with 16 bases between. This CDR3 region has 16 residues. In germline, CDR1 is KGHDR, CDR2 SFDVKD. This clonotype was sampled from a girl between 10 and 17 years old with multiple sclerosis. The sequenced sample consisted of blood. The chain links TRBV24-1 to TRBJ2-1; tentative D call: TRBD1 (5 bases). The DNA for the CDR3 is TGTGCCACCAGTGATCACTCGGCAGGGTCCAACAATGAGCAGTTCTTC. Translated: CATSDHSAGSNNEQFF.